The next 25 T cell receptor beta chains were all read from a single sample in a study of Ad26.COV2.S vaccination and SARS-CoV-2 variants. Treatment indicated: about 20 received Ad26.COV2.S at low or high dose, single or two shots; 5 received placebo; per-sample allocation not given. Sampling was done on day 63 after the first vaccine or placebo injection. Libraries were prepared by immunoSEQ multiplex PCR; TCRdb keeps only in-frame clonotypes and omits some of them. The repertoire holds roughly 500,000 clones, roughly 85% seen once, with 9.5% to 15% in the top ten. The material was peripheral blood, obtained in a trial of Ad26.COV2.S vaccine versus placebo. The receptors shown here come from a person between 18 and 59 years old who received the Ad26.COV2.S COVID-19 vaccine or a placebo.

This clone has more than one count but fewer than ten. V gene TRBV6-6 combines with J gene TRBJ2-7; D is unresolved. Trimming shortened V by 9 bases and J by 1 base, and 16 bases separated the two germline ends. Germline CDR1 is MNHNY and CDR2 is SVGAGI (reference sequence). The length of the CDR3 is 14 residues. The CDR3 spells CASKDATGSYEQYF. CDR3 coding DNA: TGTGCCAGTAAGGACGCCACCGGATCCTACGAGCAGTACTTC.

The chain combines TRBV7-8 with TRBJ1-1; D unclear. CDR1 SGHVS and CDR2 FQNEAQ come from the germline V gene. CDR3 length: 12 amino acids. Between the trimmed V and J ends, which lost 5 bases and 8 bases, there was a span of 12 bases. CDR3: CASSPIGREAFF. In nucleotides, the CDR3 is TGTGCCAGCAGCCCGATAGGGCGAGAAGCTTTCTTT. The complete variable domain, with remaining parts taken from reference TRBV7-8 and TRBJ1-1, reads GAGVSQSPRYKVAKRGQDVALRCDPISGHVSLFWYQQALGQGPEFLTYFQNEAQLDKSGLPSDRFFAERPEGSVSTLKIQRTQQEDSAVYLCASSPIGREAFFGQGTRLTVV.

This sequence joins TRBV6-5 and TRBJ2-5; TRBD2 aligns across 10 bases. CDR3 length: 13 residues. Per the germline V gene, CDR1 is MNHEY and CDR2 is SVGAGI. V was pared by 6 bases and J by 5 bases, with 3 bases of the junction left unmatched. The CDR3 region is CASRLTSGETQYF. The CDR3 coding sequence is TGTGCCAGCAGACTGACTAGCGGGGAGACCCAGTACTTC.

The chain employs TRBV7-8 and TRBJ2-2; the D is unclear. Trimming took off 4 bases at V and 0 bases at J, with 9 bases between the two ends. Germline values: CDR1 SGHVS, CDR2 FQNEAQ. The CDR3 sequence is 15 residues long. CDR3 sequence (DNA): TGTGCCAGCAGCTCACGGGCTACGAACACCGGGGAGCTGTTTTTT. Its translation: CASSSRATNTGELFF.

This chain uses TRBV19 with TRBJ2-1, with 11 bases that match TRBD2. The CDR3 is 17 amino acids. Germline CDR1 and CDR2: LNHDA and SQIVND (reference sequence). The trim removed 4 bases at V and 7 bases at J, leaving 12 bases unmatched. CDR3: CASSKGELAGVSNEQFF. In nucleotides, the CDR3 is TGTGCCAGTAGTAAGGGAGAACTAGCGGGAGTTTCGAATGAGCAGTTCTTC.

The chain links TRBV5-1 to TRBJ1-2; no clear D gene. This CDR3 comprises 15 residues. Germline-derived CDR1 and CDR2 are SGHRS and YFSETQ. Trimming left V 0 bases short and J 6 bases short, with 15 bases between. The CDR3 spells CASSLGGTQADGYTF. The CDR3 bases are TGCGCCAGCAGCTTGGGGGGAACCCAGGCGGATGGCTACACCTTC.

The chain is built from TRBV19 and TRBJ2-3; D not resolved. The CDR3 totals 15 residues. Trimming left V 5 bases short and J 4 bases short, with 16 bases between. Germline lookup yields CDR1 LNHDA and CDR2 SQIVND (reference sequence). In DNA, the CDR3 is TGTGCCAGTAGTCCCCAGAGGCAATGGGCAGATACGCAGTATTTT. This translates into CASSPQRQWADTQYF.

V and J are TRBV3-1 (or the pseudogene TRBV3-2) and TRBJ2-3; 10 bases fit TRBD1. The germline V gene has CDR1 LGHDT and CDR2 YNNKEL (reference sequence). There are 14 residues in the CDR3. Trimming cost V 5 bases and J 3 bases; bases outside gene matches: 2. The CDR3 region is CASSRTGGTDTQYF. The CDR3 nucleotides are TGTGCCAGCAGCAGGACAGGGGGGACAGATACGCAGTATTTT.

The chain's CDR3 is CASSPQRDNSYEQYF. The CDR3 DNA is TGTGCCAGCAGCCCACAACGGGACAATTCCTACGAGCAGTACTTC. This chain joins TRBV16 and TRBJ2-7, with a tentative D call TRBD1 (6 bases). V gave up 4 bases and J gave up 1 base, with 14 bases separating them. This CDR3 is 15 amino acids long. Germline values: CDR1 KGHSY, CDR2 FQNENV.

This sequence joins TRBV5-1 and TRBJ2-2, with D unclear. The germline gives CDR1 SGHRS, CDR2 YFSETQ. V was shortened by 7 bases and J by 1 base, with 8 bases between the two germline ends. The CDR3 extends over 13 amino acids. The CDR3 sequence: CASQLLNTGELFF. The CDR3 DNA is TGCGCCAGCCAGCTACTGAACACCGGGGAGCTGTTTTTT. Looking up the rest from reference TRBV5-1 and TRBJ2-2 gives the full variable domain: KAGVTQTPRYLIKTRGQQVTLSCSPISGHRSVSWYQQTPGQGLQFLFEYFSETQRNKGNFPGRFSGRQFSNSRSEMNVSTLELGDSALYLCASQLLNTGELFFGEGSRLTVL.

The sample holds one count of this clone. The chain links TRBV11-2 to TRBJ2-1; D possibly corresponds to TRBD2 (5 bases). In germline, CDR1 is SGHAT, CDR2 FQNNGV. This CDR3 has 15 residues. With 4 bases removed from V and 8 bases from J, the gap between germline ends came to 18 bases. CDR3 loop: CASSSRAGRLDEQFF. In DNA form, the CDR3 reads TGTGCCAGCAGCTCGCGGGCCGGTCGTTTAGATGAGCAGTTCTTC.

V is TRBV15 and J is TRBJ2-1, with 10 positions matching TRBD2. This CDR3 has 14 residues. Unmatched junction bases numbered 3, after V lost 4 bases and J lost 6 bases. Germline V gives CDR1 LNHNV, CDR2 YYDKDF (reference sequence). CDR3 sequence (DNA): TGTGCCACCAGCAAGGCTAGCGGGAGCAATGAGCAGTTCTTC. It codes for CATSKASGSNEQFF.

This sequence joins TRBV28 and TRBJ2-5, with 7 bases matching TRBD1. The J call may be wrong; the DNA end is better matched by TRBJ2-7. CDR1 and CDR2 (germline): MDHEN, SYDVKM. The CDR3 length is 12 residues. The CDR3 here is CASSVQGYEQYF. CDR3 bases: TGTGCCAGCAGTGTACAGGGGTACGAGCAGTACTTC.

This chain links TRBV19 with TRBJ2-3, with a weak D call TRBD1 (7 bases). CDR1 and CDR2 from the germline V gene are LNHDA and SQIVND (reference sequence). The CDR3 is made up of 16 amino acids. V lost 5 bases and J 0 bases, leaving 15 bases between the germline ends. The CDR3 sequence is CASSVPRGASTDTQYF. As DNA, the CDR3 is TGTGCCAGTAGTGTCCCCAGGGGGGCCAGCACAGATACGCAGTATTTT.

The rearrangement uses TRBV5-4 and TRBJ2-1; D might be TRBD2 (6 bases). Germline V gene data show CDR1 as SGHNT and CDR2 as YYREEE (reference sequence). The CDR3 is 13 residues long. With 0 bases removed from V and 9 bases from J, the gap between germline ends came to 10 bases. CDR3 amino acids: CASSLDRAGEQFF. The DNA for the CDR3 is TGTGCCAGCAGCTTGGACAGAGCGGGTGAGCAGTTCTTC.

This chain links TRBV28 with TRBJ2-5; 7 bases map to TRBD2. Germline-derived CDR1 and CDR2 are MDHEN and SYDVKM. The CDR3 is 14 residues long. V lost 5 bases and J lost 1; bases outside the gene matches: 4. CDR3 in DNA: TGTGCCAGCAGTCCAGGACTAGTCCAAGAGACCCAGTACTTC. It specifies CASSPGLVQETQYF.

The chain couples TRBV12-3 or TRBV12-4 to TRBJ2-1, with a possible D match to TRBD2 (6 bases). V was cut by 6 bases and J by 10 bases, with 10 bases left in between. This CDR3 contains 11 residues. CDR3 sequence reads: CASRRDVEQFF. The CDR3 nucleotides read TGTGCCAGCAGGCGGGACGTGGAGCAGTTCTTC.

This chain uses TRBV7-2 with TRBJ1-2, with TRBD1 matching 8 bases. V lost 1 base and J lost 6; bases outside the gene matches: 7. The CDR3 is 15 amino acids. Germline V gene lookup returns CDR1 SGHTA and CDR2 FQGNSA. For the CDR3, the DNA is TGTGCCAGCAGCTTAGGGGCAGGGGGCGCAAATGGCTACACCTTC. As protein: CASSLGAGGANGYTF.

This clone was recorded once. The sample carries other DNA sequences with the same CDR3. The chain carries TRBV9 and TRBJ2-2; D call uncertain. Trimming removed 2 bases from V and 5 bases from J, with 7 bases in between. The V gene's germline CDR1 is SGDLS and CDR2 YYNGEE. This CDR3 has 13 residues. CDR3 bases: TGTGCCAGCAGCGTTTCAGGAACCGGGGAGCTGTTTTTT. It is translated as CASSVSGTGELFF.

The chain uses TRBV7-2 and TRBJ2-3; D not certain. Germline CDR1 reads SGHTA; CDR2 reads FQGNSA. The CDR3 consists of 12 residues. V lost 5 bases to trimming and J lost 2 bases, with 5 bases between them. CDR3 DNA sequence: TGTGCCAGCAGCCCAGACACAGATACGCAGTATTTT. Translation gives CASSPDTDTQYF.

This chain links TRBV7-9 with TRBJ2-5; TRBD2 matches at 7 bases. Germline-derived CDR1 and CDR2 are SEHNR and FQNEAQ (reference sequence). Trimming cost V 5 bases and J 5 bases; bases outside gene matches: 11. The CDR3 is 15 residues long. The CDR3 spells CASSPRFAGEETQYF. In DNA, the CDR3 is TGTGCCAGCAGCCCCCGTTTTGCGGGGGAGGAGACCCAGTACTTC.

This chain uses TRBV29-1 with TRBJ2-3, with D perhaps TRBD1 (5 bases). The V gene lost 6 bases and the J gene lost 4 bases, with 14 bases spanning the gap. The CDR3 length is 13 residues. Germline CDR1 reads SQVTM; CDR2 reads ANQGSEA. CDR3 amino acids: CSVLGLRADTQYF. The DNA of the CDR3 is TGCAGCGTCCTGGGGCTACGGGCAGATACGCAGTATTTT.

The rearrangement links TRBV29-1 to TRBJ1-1; no reliable D call. Germline-derived CDR1 and CDR2 are SQVTM and ANQGSEA. Trimming removed 0 bases at V and 6 bases at J, with 17 bases between. This CDR3 comprises 15 residues. The CDR3 DNA reads TGCAGCGTTGAAGAGTACAGCGGAGGTGGGGCTGAAGCTTTCTTT. Translated, it gives CSVEEYSGGGAEAFF.

V usage is TRBV7-8 and J usage is TRBJ2-7, with D possibly matching TRBD2 (6 bases). The CDR3 is 14 amino acids. V lost 5 bases and J lost 4, with 15 bases in between. Germline V gene sequence: CDR1 SGHVS, CDR2 FQNEAQ. The CDR3 protein is CASSRGGVRYEQYF. The CDR3 DNA reads TGTGCCAGCAGCCGAGGCGGGGTGCGGTACGAGCAGTACTTC. The variable domain in full, completed from reference TRBV7-8 and TRBJ2-7, reads GAGVSQSPRYKVAKRGQDVALRCDPISGHVSLFWYQQALGQGPEFLTYFQNEAQLDKSGLPSDRFFAERPEGSVSTLKIQRTQQEDSAVYLCASSRGGVRYEQYFGPGTRLTVT.

The V call is TRBV30, the J call TRBJ1-2; no clear D gene. Germline assignment: CDR1 GTSNPN and CDR2 SVGIG (reference sequence). CDR3 size: 9 residues. V was pared by 4 bases and J by 8 bases, with 5 bases between. The CDR3 region has the DNA TGTGCCTGGATGGAAGGCTACACCTTC. Encoded protein: CAWMEGYTF. The variable domain in full, with the rest retrieved from reference TRBV30 and TRBJ1-2, is SQTIHQWPATLVQPVGSPLSLECTVEGTSNPNLYWYRQAAGRGLQLLFYSVGIGQISSEVPQNLSASRPQDRQFILSSKKLLLSDSGFYLCAWMEGYTFGSGTRLTVV.